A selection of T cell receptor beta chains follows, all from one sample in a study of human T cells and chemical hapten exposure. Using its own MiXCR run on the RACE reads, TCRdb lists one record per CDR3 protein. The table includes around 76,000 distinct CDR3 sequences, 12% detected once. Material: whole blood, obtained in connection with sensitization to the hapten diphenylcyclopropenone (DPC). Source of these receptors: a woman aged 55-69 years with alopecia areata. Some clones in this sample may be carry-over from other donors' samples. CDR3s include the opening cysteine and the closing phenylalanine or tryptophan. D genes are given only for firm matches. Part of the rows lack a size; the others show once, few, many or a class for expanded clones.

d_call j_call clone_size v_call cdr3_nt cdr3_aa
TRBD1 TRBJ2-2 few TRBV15 TGTGCCACCAGCAGAAAGTACCCGGGACAGAGCAACACCGGGGAGCTGTTTTTT CATSRKYPGQSNTGELFF
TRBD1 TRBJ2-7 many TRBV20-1 TGCAGTGCTAGGGCCCAGACAGGGAGTGGCGAGCAGTACTTC CSARAQTGSGEQYF
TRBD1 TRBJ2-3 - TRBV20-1 TGCAGTGTGTGGCAGGGGGCCGCAGATACGCAGTATTTT CSVWQGAADTQYF
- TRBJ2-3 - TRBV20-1 TGCAGTGCCGAACCAATCTCAGGCGCAGATACGCAGTATTTT CSAEPISGADTQYF
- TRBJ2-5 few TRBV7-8 TGTGCCAGCAGCCCCCCCCGGGCCCCCAAGGCCCAGTACTTC CASSPPRAPKAQYF
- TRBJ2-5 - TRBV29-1 TGCAGCGTTGGTGTGTCCGGGAGCCAAGAGACCCAGTACTTC CSVGVSGSQETQYF
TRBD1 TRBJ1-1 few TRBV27 TGTGCCAGCAGTCTGACAGGGCCGGCTTGGAGAGGCACTGAAGCTTTCTTT CASSLTGPAWRGTEAFF
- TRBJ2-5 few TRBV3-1 TGTGCCAGCAGCCAGATCCCGGGACGCGGGGTAGAGACCCAGTACTTC CASSQIPGRGVETQYF
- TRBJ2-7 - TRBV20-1 TGCGGAACAATTCGGAGCTCCTACGAGCAGTACTTC CGTIRSSYEQYF
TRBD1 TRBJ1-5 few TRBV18 TGTGCCAGCTCACCACCGGGCACAGGGGCTTATTCTCAGCCCCAGCATTTT CASSPPGTGAYSQPQHF
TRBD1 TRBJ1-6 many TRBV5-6 TGTGCCACTGGGACAGGGTCGAGTTCACCCCTCCACTTT CATGTGSSSPLHF
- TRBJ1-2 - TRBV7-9 TGTGCCAGCAGCTCGACAGTTGGCTACACCTTC CASSSTVGYTF
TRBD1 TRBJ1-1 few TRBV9 TGTGCCAGCAGCGTACAGGGGGCTGACACTGAAGCTTTCTTT CASSVQGADTEAFF
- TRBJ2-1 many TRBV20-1 TGCAGTGCTTTGGGGGTCGGGACTGGCTCGAGCAATGAGCAGTTCTTC CSALGVGTGSSNEQFF
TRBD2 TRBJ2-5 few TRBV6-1 TGTGCCAGCAGTGGGCTAGCGGCAAAAGAGACCCAGTACTTC CASSGLAAKETQYF
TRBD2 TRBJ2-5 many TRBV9 TGTGCCAGCAGCGTAGCTACGACTAGCGGGGGGCACCAAGAGACCCAGTACTTC CASSVATTSGGHQETQYF
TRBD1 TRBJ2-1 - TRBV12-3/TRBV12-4 TGTGCCAGCAGTGCGACCCAGGGGGTGCAGTTCTTC CASSATQGVQFF
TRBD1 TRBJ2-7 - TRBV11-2 TGTGCCAGCAGCAGAGAACAGGGGACGGCCTACGAGCAGTACTTC CASSREQGTAYEQYF
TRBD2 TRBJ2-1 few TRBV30 TGTGCCTGGATCCCCACCGCACCGGGACTAGCAGTGTATGAGCAGTTCTTC CAWIPTAPGLAVYEQFF
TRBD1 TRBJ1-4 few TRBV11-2 TGTGCCAGCAGCCCCCAGGGGGGATATGCAACTAATGAAAAACTGTTTTTT CASSPQGGYATNEKLFF
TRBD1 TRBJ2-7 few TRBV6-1 TGTGCCAGCCTGACAGGGGGTTCCTACGAGCAGTACTTC CASLTGGSYEQYF
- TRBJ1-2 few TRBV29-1 TGCAGCGCTTGGGACGGGGATGGCTACACCTTC CSAWDGDGYTF
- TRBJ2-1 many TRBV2 TGTGCCAGCAGACAAGTGGTGCAGGGCCACAATGAGCAGTTCTTC CASRQVVQGHNEQFF
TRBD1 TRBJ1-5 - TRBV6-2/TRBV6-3 TGTGCCAGCAGTTTTGGACAGGGCTATAATCAGCCCCAGCATTTT CASSFGQGYNQPQHF
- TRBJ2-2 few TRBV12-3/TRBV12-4 TGTGCCAGCAGTAGAGGGGGATCGAACACCGGGGAGCTGTTTTTT CASSRGGSNTGELFF
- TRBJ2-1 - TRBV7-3 TGTGCCAGCAGCCGCTCGCAGGGGGGCAATGAGCAGTTCTTC CASSRSQGGNEQFF
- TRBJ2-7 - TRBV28 TGTGCCAGCAGTAGGCAGGGGGGTTACGAGCAGTACTTC CASSRQGGYEQYF
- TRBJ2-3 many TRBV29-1 TGCAGCTTCCGGACTTCCCTCAGCACAGATACGCAGTATTTT CSFRTSLSTDTQYF
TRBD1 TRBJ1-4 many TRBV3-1 TGTGCCAGCAGCCAAGATCGGGGCGGGACAGGTGGTCTTGGTGAAAAACTGTTTTTT CASSQDRGGTGGLGEKLFF
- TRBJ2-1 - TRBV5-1 TGCGCCAGCCGAACGACGGCAGGGACAAATGAGCAGTTCTTC CASRTTAGTNEQFF
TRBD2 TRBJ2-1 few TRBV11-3 TGTGCCAGCAGCCAGACTAGCGGGGGCCCCTTCGAGCAGTTCTTC CASSQTSGGPFEQFF
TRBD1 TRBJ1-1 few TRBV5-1 TGCGCCAGCAGCTTGGCCGTTGGACAGGGCAAGAACACTGAAGCTTTCTTT CASSLAVGQGKNTEAFF
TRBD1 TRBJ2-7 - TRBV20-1 TGCAGTGCTATAGGGACAGGGTCCTACGAGCAGTACTTC CSAIGTGSYEQYF
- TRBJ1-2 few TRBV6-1 TGTGCCAGCAGTGAAGGAGCAGGGTCTAACTATGGCTACACCTTC CASSEGAGSNYGYTF
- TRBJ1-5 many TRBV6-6 TGTGCCAGCAATGTGGCGTATAATCAGCCCCAGCATTTT CASNVAYNQPQHF
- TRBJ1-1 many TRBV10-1 TGCGCCAGCAGTGAGAGCGGTGGGGTCACTGAAGCTTTCTTT CASSESGGVTEAFF
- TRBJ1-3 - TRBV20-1 TGCAGTGCTAGATGGTCTCGGGGAGGGAGAGGAAACACCATATATTTT CSARWSRGGRGNTIYF
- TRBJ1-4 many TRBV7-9 TGTGCCAGCAGCCGCCGGGACCGGGATGAAAAACTGTTTTTT CASSRRDRDEKLFF
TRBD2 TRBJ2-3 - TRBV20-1 TGCAGTGCTTCCCGGGGGGTGTATACGCAGTATTTT CSASRGVYTQYF
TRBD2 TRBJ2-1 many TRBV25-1 TGTGCCAGCAGTGCTTTTGACGGGGGGTACAATGAGCAGTTCTTC CASSAFDGGYNEQFF
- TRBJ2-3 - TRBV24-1 TGTGCCACCAGTGATGGGGGTTTCGCAGATACGCAGTATTTT CATSDGGFADTQYF
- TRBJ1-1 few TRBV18 TGTGCCAGCTCACCAGGGGTTAGGAACACTGAAGCTTTCTTT CASSPGVRNTEAFF
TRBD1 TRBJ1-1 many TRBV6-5 TGTGCCAGCAGGAGGGACTCAGGGGGGGGTGAAGCTTTCTTT CASRRDSGGGEAFF
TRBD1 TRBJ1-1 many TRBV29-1 TGCAGCGCTACGGACAGGGTGTGGACTGAAGCTTTCTTT CSATDRVWTEAFF
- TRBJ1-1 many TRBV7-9 TGTGCCAGCAGCCACCTTGCCGGGGCCACTGAAGCTTTCTTT CASSHLAGATEAFF
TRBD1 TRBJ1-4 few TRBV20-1 TGCAGTGCTAGCCGTTCCGGGACAGGGGGTGAAAAACTGTTTTTT CSASRSGTGGEKLFF
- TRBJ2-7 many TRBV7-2 TGTGCCAGCAGCTTAGTGGGTGAGCAGTACTTC CASSLVGEQYF
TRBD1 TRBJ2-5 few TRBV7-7 TGTGCTAGCAGCCATGCGACAGGGCGAGAGACCCAGTACTTC CASSHATGRETQYF
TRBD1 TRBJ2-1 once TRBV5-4 TGTGCCAGCAGTCCGGTCCGGACAGGGTCCTACAATGAGCAGTTCTTC CASSPVRTGSYNEQFF
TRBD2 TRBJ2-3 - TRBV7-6 TGTGCCAGCAGCTTAGGCGGGGGACTCGGGGATACGCAGTATTTT CASSLGGGLGDTQYF
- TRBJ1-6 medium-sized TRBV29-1 TGCAGCGTAAGCAGGGGAACTGATTCACCCCTCCACTTT CSVSRGTDSPLHF
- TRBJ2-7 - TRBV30 TGTGCCTGGGGGGGGAAAATCACCTACGAGCAGTACTTC CAWGGKITYEQYF
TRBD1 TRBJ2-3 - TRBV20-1 TGCAGTGCTAGACCCGGGGCAGGGGGTAGCACAGATACGCAGTATTTT CSARPGAGGSTDTQYF
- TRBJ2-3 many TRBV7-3 TGTGCCAGCAGCTTCCGGGGGCGTGAAGATACGCAGTATTTT CASSFRGREDTQYF
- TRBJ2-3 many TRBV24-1 TGTGCCACCCAAATCTCTGGCACAGATACGCAGTATTTT CATQISGTDTQYF